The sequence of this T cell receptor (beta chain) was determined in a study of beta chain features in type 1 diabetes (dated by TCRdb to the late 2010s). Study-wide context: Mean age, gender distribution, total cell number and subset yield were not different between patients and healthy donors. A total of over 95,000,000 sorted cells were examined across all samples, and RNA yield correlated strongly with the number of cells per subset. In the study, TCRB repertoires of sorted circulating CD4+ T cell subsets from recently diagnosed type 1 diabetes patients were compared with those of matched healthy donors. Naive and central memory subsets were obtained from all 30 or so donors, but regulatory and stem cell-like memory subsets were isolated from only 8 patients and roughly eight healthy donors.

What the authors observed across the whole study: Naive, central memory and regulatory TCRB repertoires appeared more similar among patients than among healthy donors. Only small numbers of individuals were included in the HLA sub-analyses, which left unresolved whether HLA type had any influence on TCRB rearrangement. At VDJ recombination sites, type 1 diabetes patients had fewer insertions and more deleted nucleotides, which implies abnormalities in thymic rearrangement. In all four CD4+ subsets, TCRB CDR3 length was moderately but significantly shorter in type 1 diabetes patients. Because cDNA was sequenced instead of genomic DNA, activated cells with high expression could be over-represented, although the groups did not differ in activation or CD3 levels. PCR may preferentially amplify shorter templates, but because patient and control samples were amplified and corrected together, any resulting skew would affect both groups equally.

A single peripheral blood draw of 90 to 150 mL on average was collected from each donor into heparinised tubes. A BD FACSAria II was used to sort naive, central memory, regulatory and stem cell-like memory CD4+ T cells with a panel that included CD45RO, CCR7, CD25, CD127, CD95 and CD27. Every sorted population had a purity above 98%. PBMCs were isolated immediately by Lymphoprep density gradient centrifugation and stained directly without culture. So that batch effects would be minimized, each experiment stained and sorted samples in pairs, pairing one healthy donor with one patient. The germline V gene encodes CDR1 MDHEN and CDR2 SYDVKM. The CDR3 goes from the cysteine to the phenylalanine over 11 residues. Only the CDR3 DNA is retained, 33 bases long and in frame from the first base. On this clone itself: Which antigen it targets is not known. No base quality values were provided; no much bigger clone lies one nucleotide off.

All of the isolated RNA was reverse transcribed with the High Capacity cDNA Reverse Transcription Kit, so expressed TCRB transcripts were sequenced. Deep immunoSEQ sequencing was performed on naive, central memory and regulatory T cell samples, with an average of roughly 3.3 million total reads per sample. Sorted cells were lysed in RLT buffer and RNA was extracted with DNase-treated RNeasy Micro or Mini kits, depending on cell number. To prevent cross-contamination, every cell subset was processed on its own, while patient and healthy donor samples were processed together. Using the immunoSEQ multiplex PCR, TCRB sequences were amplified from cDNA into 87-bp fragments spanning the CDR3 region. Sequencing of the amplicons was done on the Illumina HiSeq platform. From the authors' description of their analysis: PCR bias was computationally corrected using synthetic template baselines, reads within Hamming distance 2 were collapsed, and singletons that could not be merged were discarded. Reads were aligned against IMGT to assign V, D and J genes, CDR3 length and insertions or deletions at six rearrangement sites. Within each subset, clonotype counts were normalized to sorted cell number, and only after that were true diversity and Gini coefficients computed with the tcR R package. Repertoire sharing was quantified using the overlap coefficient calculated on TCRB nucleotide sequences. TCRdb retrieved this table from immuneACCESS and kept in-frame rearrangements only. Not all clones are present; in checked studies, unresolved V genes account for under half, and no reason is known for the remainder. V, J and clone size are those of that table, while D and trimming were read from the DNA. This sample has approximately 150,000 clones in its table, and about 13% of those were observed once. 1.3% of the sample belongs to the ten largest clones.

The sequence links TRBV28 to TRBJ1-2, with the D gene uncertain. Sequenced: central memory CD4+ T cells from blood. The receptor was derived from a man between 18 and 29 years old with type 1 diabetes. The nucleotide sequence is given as TGTGGGTGCGGCCGGTACTATGGCTACACCTTC. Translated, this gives CGCGRYYGYTF.